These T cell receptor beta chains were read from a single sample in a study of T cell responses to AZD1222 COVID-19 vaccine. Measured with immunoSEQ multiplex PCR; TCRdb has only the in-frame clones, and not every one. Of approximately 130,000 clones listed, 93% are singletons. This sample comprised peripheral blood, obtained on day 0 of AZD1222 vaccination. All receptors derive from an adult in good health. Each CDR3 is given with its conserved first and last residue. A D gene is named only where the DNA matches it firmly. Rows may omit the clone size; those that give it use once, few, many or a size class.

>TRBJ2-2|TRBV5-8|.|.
TGTGCCAGCAGCCCCGGGCGTGTTAGCGGGAACACCGGGGAGCTGTTTTTT
CASSPGRVSGNTGELFF
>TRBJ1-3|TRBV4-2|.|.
TGTGCCAGCAGCTATTGGTTGGGAACAGTCAGCTCTGGAAACACCATATATTTT
CASSYWLGTVSSGNTIYF
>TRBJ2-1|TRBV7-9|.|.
TGTGCCAGCAGCTTAGAAGAGGGACGGAGCCGCAATGAGCAGTTCTTC
CASSLEEGRSRNEQFF
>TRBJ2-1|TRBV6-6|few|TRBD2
TGTGCCAGCAGTACTTCTAGCGGGAGTAGCAATGAGCAGTTCTTC
CASSTSSGSSNEQFF
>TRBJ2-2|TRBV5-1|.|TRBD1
TGCGCCAGCAGCTTTATCGGGACAGGGTGGTCCGGGGAGCTGTTTTTT
CASSFIGTGWSGELFF
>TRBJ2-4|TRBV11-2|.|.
TGTGCCAGCAGCCAGACTATTAGTGGCAAAAACATTCAGTACTTC
CASSQTISGKNIQYF
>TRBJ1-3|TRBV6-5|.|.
TGTGCCAGCAGTTCCAGTGAAGCCGGAAACACCATATATTTT
CASSSSEAGNTIYF
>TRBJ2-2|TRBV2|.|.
TGTGCCAGCAGTGAGCGGGGAGATAGAACCGGGGAGCTGTTTTTT
CASSERGDRTGELFF
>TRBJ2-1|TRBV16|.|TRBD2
TGTGCCAGCAGCCAAGGGAGGGTGGAGCAGTTCTTC
CASSQGRVEQFF
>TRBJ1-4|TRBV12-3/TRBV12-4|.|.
TGTGCCAGCAGTTTTGGTACTAATGAAAAACTGTTTTTT
CASSFGTNEKLFF
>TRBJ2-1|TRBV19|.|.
TGTGCCAGTAGTCCCCCCCCGGGGAGCATCAACAATGAGCAGTTCTTC
CASSPPPGSINNEQFF
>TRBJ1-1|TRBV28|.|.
TGTGCCAGCAGCCGGCGGGCTGAAGCTTTCTTT
CASSRRAEAFF
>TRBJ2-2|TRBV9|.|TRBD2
TGTGCCAGCAGCGTAGGCGGGAGGGTCAGCGGGGAGCTGTTTTTT
CASSVGGRVSGELFF
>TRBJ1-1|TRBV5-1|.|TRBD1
TGCGCCAGCAGCCCCGGGACAGGGCGCCTCCTCCCTTTCTTT
CASSPGTGRLLPFF
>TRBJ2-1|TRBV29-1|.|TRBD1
TGCAGCGTTGAGGACAGGGGCGATGAGCAGTTCTTC
CSVEDRGDEQFF
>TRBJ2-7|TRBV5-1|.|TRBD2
TGCGCCAGCAGCGTTACCGGGACTAGAGACTACGAGCAGTACTTC
CASSVTGTRDYEQYF
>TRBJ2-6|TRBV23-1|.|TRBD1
TGCGCCAGCAGTCATCCGGGACAGGGGGCGCATGGGGCCAACGTCCTGACTTTC
CASSHPGQGAHGANVLTF
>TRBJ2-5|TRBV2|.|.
TGTGCCAGCAGTGAAGGTATAGGGAAAGAGACCCAGTACTTC
CASSEGIGKETQYF
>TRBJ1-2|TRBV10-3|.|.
TGTGCCATCAGTGAGTCCGGAGGGGGAGACTATGGCTACACCTTC
CAISESGGGDYGYTF
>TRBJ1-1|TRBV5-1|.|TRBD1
TGCGCCAGCAGCTCCGGATTGCGGACAGGGACGAAGAACACTGAAGCTTTCTTT
CASSSGLRTGTKNTEAFF
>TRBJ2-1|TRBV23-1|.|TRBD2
TGCGCCAGCAGTCAAAGCGCGAGCGGGAGCCCCGGGGAGCAGTTCTTC
CASSQSASGSPGEQFF
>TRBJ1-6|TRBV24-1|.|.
TGTGCCACCAGTGATGTTTCACCCCTCCACTTT
CATSDVSPLHF
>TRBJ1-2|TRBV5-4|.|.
TGTGCCAGCAGCTACGTGGAGGGGCACGGCTACACCTTC
CASSYVEGHGYTF
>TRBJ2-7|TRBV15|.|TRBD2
TGTGCCACCAGCAGAGATCGGACTAGCGGGAGTTTGCAGTACTTC
CATSRDRTSGSLQYF
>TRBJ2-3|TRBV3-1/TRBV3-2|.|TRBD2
TGTGCCAGCAGCCACCTCGGAGGACGGGAGGTATTCGGAGATACGCAGTATTTT
CASSHLGGREVFGDTQYF
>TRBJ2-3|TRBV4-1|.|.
TGCGCCAGCAGCCAAGAAGGGCAGGGATCAGATACGCAGTATTTT
CASSQEGQGSDTQYF
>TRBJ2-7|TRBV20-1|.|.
TGCAGTGCTAGTTTAACCGGAAGCGAGCAGTACTTC
CSASLTGSEQYF
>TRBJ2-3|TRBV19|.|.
TGTGCCAGTGGCCGGGTGGGCATCGGTACGCAGTATTTT
CASGRVGIGTQYF